Shown below are 10 T cell receptor beta chains from a single sample sequenced in a study of human T cells and chemical hapten exposure. MiXCR, applied by TCRdb to the RACE reads, yields one record per CDR3 protein. This sample carries 100,000 or so distinct CDR3 sequences, around 34% of them seen once, and the ten largest clones take more than 2.5%. Time point defined: patch test 3, about 24 weeks after DPC sensitization. As for treatment: therapeutic diphenylcyclopropenone sensitization with weekly scalp DPC. The source was whole blood, collected in connection with sensitization to the hapten diphenylcyclopropenone (DPC). The receptor source for this set is a man in his forties or fifties with alopecia areata. Some clones in this sample may be carry-over from other donors' samples.

About this clonotype itself: The conserved final phenylalanine or tryptophan is absent from the CDR3, which likely points to a read error. The gene calls are TRBV11-2 and TRBJ1-2; no clear D. V was pared by 4 bases and J by 10 bases, with 13 bases between. Germline values: CDR1 SGHAT, CDR2 FQNNGV. The CDR3 consists of 12 residues. CDR3: CASSYATLDYTI. The CDR3 coding sequence is TGTGCCAGCAGCTATGCTACCCTAGACTACACCATC.

The rearrangement joins TRBV2 to TRBJ2-7; D uncertain. The germline V gene has CDR1 SNHLY and CDR2 FYNNEI. The CDR3 length is 12 residues. The V gene lost 7 bases and the J gene lost 3 bases, with 10 bases spanning the gap. As DNA, the CDR3 is TGTGCCAGCACCCCCCTCGGCTACGAGCAGTACTTC. Amino acid sequence: CASTPLGYEQYF.

This clonotype was counted a few times. This chain uses TRBV4-2 with TRBJ2-2; 11 nucleotides align to TRBD2. The CDR3 runs to 18 residues. V was clipped by 1 base and J by 3 bases; unmatched bases: 7. CDR1 and CDR2 from the germline V gene are LGHNA and YNFKEQ. Written as DNA, the CDR3 is TGTGCCAGCAGCCAAGCCTTAGCGGGAGGGGCGGACACCGGGGAGCTGTTTTTT. Its protein is CASSQALAGGADTGELFF.

The chain carries TRBV5-6 and TRBJ2-1; 14 bases agree with TRBD2. The germline gives CDR1 SGHDT, CDR2 YYEEEE. Losses at the gene ends were 2 bases for V and 5 bases for J; bases not matched to a gene: 3. This CDR3 region has 16 residues. The chain's CDR3 is CASSFRTSGRNNEQFF. CDR3 coding DNA: TGTGCCAGCAGCTTCCGGACTAGCGGGAGGAACAATGAGCAGTTCTTC. The variable domain in full, completed from reference TRBV5-6 and TRBJ2-1, reads DAGVTQSPTHLIKTRGQQVTLRCSPKSGHDTVSWYQQALGQGPQFIFQYYEEEERQRGNFPDRFSGHQFPNYSSELNVNALLLGDSALYLCASSFRTSGRNNEQFFGPGTRLTVL.

This clonotype was detected only a few times. The chain has TRBV6-2 or TRBV6-3 and TRBJ2-7; D possibly matches TRBD1 or TRBD2 (5 bases each). The CDR3 has 16 amino acids. Germline V gives CDR1 MNHEY, CDR2 SVGEGT. Trimming shortened V by 10 bases and J by 6 bases, and 28 bases separated the two germline ends. The CDR3 coding sequence is TGTGCCACCACACTTGTTAGAACCTTGAGGGACGGCGAGCAGTACTTC. It encodes CATTLVRTLRDGEQYF.

The table lists this clonotype with a few counts. The chain combines TRBV6-5 with TRBJ1-3; D is unclear. The CDR3 length is 17 residues. Trimming removed 5 bases from V and 0 bases from J, with 17 bases in between. CDR1 is MNHEY and CDR2 is SVGAGI in the germline V gene. This chain's CDR3 is CASSTAGAANSGNTIYF. The DNA of the CDR3 is TGTGCCAGCAGTACCGCCGGTGCAGCAAACTCTGGAAACACCATATATTTT.

This clonotype came up many times. The chain has TRBV25-1 and TRBJ2-2; D possibly corresponds to TRBD1 (5 bases). This CDR3 has 14 residues. V lost 0 bases and J lost 3, with 5 bases in between. Germline assignment: CDR1 MGHDK and CDR2 SYGVNS. In nucleotides, the CDR3 is TGTGCCAGCAGTGAATACAGGGACACCGGGGAGCTGTTTTTT. It is translated as CASSEYRDTGELFF.

The CDR3 sequence: CASSMSIQNNSPLHF. In nucleotides, the CDR3 is TGTGCCAGCAGCATGTCAATTCAGAATAATTCACCCCTCCACTTT. J is TRBJ1-6 and V is TRBV3-1; D is undetermined. CDR3 length: 15 amino acids. Trimming removed 5 bases from V and 5 bases from J, with 13 bases in between. Germline V lookup: CDR1 LGHDT, CDR2 YNNKEL (reference sequence).

The chain couples TRBV10-3 to TRBJ1-4; a weak D match, TRBD1 (5 bases). This CDR3 spans 15 amino acids. Germline assignment: CDR1 ENHRY and CDR2 SYGVKD. The V end lost 5 bases, the J end lost 7 bases, and 17 bases lay between the germline ends. Here the CDR3 DNA reads TGTGCCATCAGTCCGGACACTCTCGGGAGTGAAAAACTGTTTTTT. It is translated as CAISPDTLGSEKLFF.

The chain carries TRBV2 and TRBJ2-7; 8 nucleotides agree with TRBD1. The CDR3 runs 13 residues. With 6 bases clipped from V and 5 bases from J, the junction kept 6 bases outside the gene matches. Germline CDR1 SNHLY, CDR2 FYNNEI. CDR3 sequence (DNA): TGTGCCAGCAGCGACAGGGGCGTCAACGAGCAGTACGTC. It codes for CASSDRGVNEQYV.